This entry concerns a single TCR beta chain. These data come from a study of blood T cell repertoires in COVID-19. At the level of the study: Some COVID-19 samples were acute and others convalescent; all came from the United States, Italy and Spain.

In germline, CDR1 is MNHEY, CDR2 SVGAGI. The CDR3 extends over 14 amino acids. Trimming removed 7 bases at V and 7 bases at J, with 19 bases between. In the original processing: Cell counts per sample came from amplifying reference gene primers. Sequenced by immunoSEQ multiplex PCR; TCRdb stores in-frame clones only, minus some. V, J and clone size were drawn from that table, and D and trimming were deduced from the DNA. The profile shows roughly 380,000 clones, approximately 91% of them singletons. The sample comprised peripheral blood. This TCR was sampled from a woman aged 40 to 55 with COVID-19, enrolled during active disease. The rearrangement joins TRBV6-5 to TRBJ1-2, with D possibly being TRBD1 (5 bases). The DNA of the CDR3 is TGTGCCAGCAAGGCCCCGGCAAGGGGTAGTGGCTACACCTTC. Its translation: CASKAPARGSGYTF.